The 32 T cell receptor beta chains reported below all come from one sample, sequenced in a study of shared clonotypes between healthy human individuals. TCRdb keeps only in-frame clones here, not all; method: immunoSEQ multiplex PCR. The sample includes about 1 million clones, about 70% of them seen just once. Sequenced sample: memory CD4+ T cells sorted from blood. Indicated subset: CD45RA-negative fraction. Receptors originate from a man aged 18 to 30 in good health.

The gene calls are TRBV5-6 and TRBJ2-5, with 7 bases lining up with TRBD2. This CDR3 comprises 15 residues. Trimming at V came to 4 bases and at J to 5 bases, leaving 11 bases not matched to a gene. Looked up from germline, CDR1 is SGHDT and CDR2 is YYEEEE. This CDR3 reads CASSHEILARETQYF. The DNA of the CDR3 is TGTGCCAGCAGCCACGAAATACTAGCGAGGGAGACCCAGTACTTC.

The chain employs TRBV5-1 and TRBJ1-4; TRBD1 might be the D (6 bases). Trimming removed 6 bases at V and 8 bases at J, with 14 bases between. The CDR3 spans 13 residues. CDR1 and CDR2 from the germline V gene are SGHRS and YFSETQ. The CDR3: CASKQGDVEKLFF. CDR3 DNA sequence: TGCGCCAGCAAACAGGGTGATGTGGAAAAACTGTTTTTT.

The chain carries TRBV11-2 and TRBJ2-5; 7 nucleotides agree with TRBD2. This CDR3 contains 13 residues. V was clipped by 4 bases and J by 5 bases; unmatched bases: 4. Germline CDR1 and CDR2: SGHAT and FQNNGV. Written as DNA, the CDR3 is TGTGCCAGCAGCTGGCGGGGGATGGAGACCCAGTACTTC. Amino acid sequence: CASSWRGMETQYF.

Regarding this clone: Additional DNA sequences in this sample encode the identical CDR3. V and J are TRBV18 and TRBJ2-7, with D possibly being TRBD2 (5 bases). The CDR3 is 14 amino acids. Germline V gene lookup returns CDR1 KGHSH and CDR2 LQKENI. V gave up 3 bases and J gave up 0 bases, with 9 bases separating them. In nucleotides, the CDR3 is TGTGCCAGCTCACCCGGGGTCTCCTCCTACGAGCAGTACTTC. Translation gives CASSPGVSSYEQYF. The full variable domain, its missing parts supplied by reference TRBV18 and TRBJ2-7, is NAGVMQNPRHLVRRRGQEARLRCSPMKGHSHVYWYRQLPEEGLKFMVYLQKENIIDESGMPKERFSAEFPKEGPSILRIQQVVRGDSAAYFCASSPGVSSYEQYFGPGTRLTVT.

V is TRBV4-1 and J is TRBJ1-5; D unclear. This CDR3 spans 14 amino acids. The germline V gene encodes CDR1 MGHRA and CDR2 YSYEKL. V was cut by 3 bases and J by 6 bases, with 12 bases left in between. The CDR3 nucleotides are TGCGCCAGCAGCCAGGTTATCGGGATTCAGCCCCAGCATTTT. It encodes CASSQVIGIQPQHF.

The rearrangement joins TRBV18 to TRBJ2-5; D is undetermined. The CDR3 covers 13 residues. The V gene lost 3 bases and the J gene lost 4 bases, with 9 bases spanning the gap. Germline V gene data show CDR1 as KGHSH and CDR2 as LQKENI. The CDR3 DNA is TGTGCCAGCTCACCGTTCGACGGAGAGACCCAGTACTTC. Its translation: CASSPFDGETQYF.

This clone was detected only once. The chain employs TRBV11-2 and TRBJ2-1; 9 bases agree with TRBD2. With V trimmed by 0 bases and J by 4 bases, 13 bases remained unmatched. The germline V gene encodes CDR1 SGHAT and CDR2 FQNNGV. CDR3 length equals 19 residues. The CDR3 region is CASSLDGSGGLRAYNEQFF. The CDR3 nucleotides read TGTGCCAGCAGCTTAGACGGTAGCGGGGGTTTAAGGGCTTACAATGAGCAGTTCTTC.

This chain joins TRBV25-1 and TRBJ2-7; tentative D call: TRBD1 (5 bases). Germline V CDR1 and CDR2: MGHDK, SYGVNS. The CDR3 runs 14 residues. The V gene lost 2 bases and the J gene lost 3 bases, with 11 bases spanning the gap. CDR3 DNA sequence: TGTGCCAGCAGTGAACTACTCCAGGGCTACGAGCAGTACTTC. Amino acids: CASSELLQGYEQYF.

V usage is TRBV6-1 and J usage is TRBJ1-1; D unclear. There are 12 residues in the CDR3. V was pared by 2 bases and J by 10 bases, with 11 bases between. Germline CDR1 is MNHNS and CDR2 is SASEGT. CDR3 coding DNA: TGTGCCAGCAGTGAACCCGCCCAGAGAGCTTTCTTT. As protein: CASSEPAQRAFF.

The J gene is TRBJ1-4, the V gene TRBV7-9, with D unclear. Germline lookup yields CDR1 SEHNR and CDR2 FQNEAQ (reference sequence). The CDR3 consists of 17 residues. The V and J ends lost 3 bases and 4 bases respectively, with 18 bases between them. In DNA form, the CDR3 reads TGTGCCAGCAGCTTTTTTATAGGTATAACGGGTAATGAAAAACTGTTTTTT. This encodes CASSFFIGITGNEKLFF.

CDR3 in amino acids: CASSETGLADTQYF. Here the CDR3 DNA reads TGTGCCAGCAGTGAAACGGGACTAGCAGATACGCAGTATTTT. The chain uses TRBV6-4 and TRBJ2-3, with 8 bases identical to TRBD2. This CDR3 spans 14 amino acids. Germline V gives CDR1 MRHNA, CDR2 SNTAGT. Germline trimming cut 3 bases from V and 4 bases from J; bases unmatched to any gene: 3.

The V gene is TRBV7-9, the J gene TRBJ2-7; 10 bases fit TRBD2. This CDR3 has 15 residues. J was trimmed by 3 bases and V by 2 bases; bases with no gene match: 4. CDR1 and CDR2 from the germline V gene are SEHNR and FQNEAQ (reference sequence). In nucleotides, the CDR3 is TGTGCCAGCAGCTTATGGCCTAGCGGGGGCTACGAGCAGTACTTC. Its protein is CASSLWPSGGYEQYF.

The CDR3 region is CASSPWGSGNTIYF. CDR3 nucleotides: TGTGCCAGCAGCCCCTGGGGTTCTGGAAACACCATATATTTT. V is TRBV7-9 and J is TRBJ1-3; D unresolved. Between the trimmed V and J ends, which lost 5 bases and 1 base, there was a span of 9 bases. The CDR3 runs to 14 residues. The germline CDR1 and CDR2 sequences are SEHNR and FQNEAQ (reference sequence).

This clone was observed a single time. This sample includes further DNA sequences coding for the same CDR3. The chain is built from TRBV5-1 and TRBJ2-3; a possible D gene is TRBD2 (6 bases). The CDR3 is made up of 15 amino acids. Germline V gene data show CDR1 as SGHRS and CDR2 as YFSETQ. Trimming shortened V by 4 bases and J by 1 base, and 13 bases separated the two germline ends. CDR3 DNA: TGCGCCAGCAGCCGACGCGGGGATGGCACAGATACGCAGTATTTT. Amino acids: CASSRRGDGTDTQYF.

The chain carries TRBV7-2 and TRBJ1-1, with unresolved D. The V end was cut by 4 bases, the J end by 1 base, with 10 bases between. The CDR3 covers 14 residues. Germline V gene lookup returns CDR1 SGHTA and CDR2 FQGNSA. The CDR3 here is CASSSPVGNTEAFF. The CDR3 DNA is TGTGCCAGCAGCTCCCCCGTCGGGAACACTGAAGCTTTCTTT.

The sample holds one count of this clone. This chain uses TRBV18 with TRBJ2-3, with 7 bases fitting TRBD2. The CDR3 consists of 15 residues. Per germline, CDR1 KGHSH and CDR2 LQKENI. V was clipped by 2 bases and J by 1 base; unmatched bases: 3. CDR3 DNA: TGTGCCAGCTCACCAATGCTAGCGGGCACAGATACGCAGTATTTT. This gives the protein CASSPMLAGTDTQYF.

The V gene is TRBV6-1, the J gene TRBJ1-1; TRBD1 might be the D (5 bases). The CDR3 has 14 amino acids. Looked up from germline, CDR1 is MNHNS and CDR2 is SASEGT. V was trimmed by 1 base and J by 9 bases, leaving 15 bases between them. The CDR3 region is CASSEEGVKGQAFF. The CDR3 DNA follows: TGTGCCAGCAGTGAAGAAGGTGTGAAGGGGCAAGCTTTCTTT.

The chain employs TRBV7-4 and TRBJ2-4, with D hard to call. The CDR3 loop spans 16 amino acids. Trimming took off 1 base at V and 6 bases at J, with 16 bases between the two ends. Germline V gives CDR1 SGHVT, CDR2 SQSDAQ. CDR3 bases: TGTGCCAGCAGCTTAGGTAGTGAAGTACGACCAAACATTCAGTACTTC. Translating gives CASSLGSEVRPNIQYF.

The chain joins TRBV6-1 to TRBJ2-7; D unresolved. V gave up 9 bases and J gave up 0 bases, with 9 bases separating them. Germline CDR1 and CDR2: MNHNS and SASEGT. CDR3 size: 12 residues. The DNA for the CDR3 is TGTGCCAGTGCAGATTACTCCTACGAGCAGTACTTC. Protein product: CASADYSYEQYF.

J is TRBJ2-7 and V is TRBV11-3; 8 bases line up with TRBD1. Germline CDR1 reads SGHNT; CDR2 reads YENEEA. The CDR3 sequence is 15 residues long. The V and J ends lost 3 bases and 4 bases, in that order; junction bases with no gene match: 8. CDR3 in DNA: TGTGCCAGCAGCTTCCGGACAGGGTTGGGATACGAGCAGTACTTC. Amino acids: CASSFRTGLGYEQYF.

The rearrangement joins TRBV18 to TRBJ2-7; no firm D call. Trimming took 2 bases from V and 5 from J, leaving 7 bases between them. CDR1 and CDR2 (germline): KGHSH, LQKENI. The CDR3 has 12 residues. For the CDR3, the DNA is TGTGCCAGCTCACCATTCGCCCACGAGCAGTACTTC. Translation: CASSPFAHEQYF.

This rearrangement joins TRBV29-1 to TRBJ2-7; 16 bases are shared with TRBD2. The CDR3 extends over 16 amino acids. J was trimmed by 2 bases and V by 1 base; bases with no gene match: 2. CDR1 is SQVTM, CDR2 ANQGSEA, per germline. The CDR3 DNA sequence: TGCAGCGTTGAAGGGGGACTAGCGGGAGGGCCCTACGAGCAGTACTTC. It translates to CSVEGGLAGGPYEQYF.

This clone was counted only a few times. Other DNA sequences within the sample encode an identical CDR3. This chain connects TRBV27 to TRBJ1-6; perhaps TRBD1 as D (6 bases). Germline V lookup: CDR1 MNHEY, CDR2 SMNVEV (reference sequence). This CDR3 region has 13 residues. Trimming stripped 5 bases from V and 7 bases from J, with 9 bases between. The CDR3 sequence: CASSGTGNSPLHF. CDR3 nucleotide sequence: TGTGCCAGCAGTGGTACAGGGAATTCACCCCTCCACTTT.

The J gene is TRBJ2-3, the V gene TRBV2, with D unclear. V lost 6 bases and J 0 bases, leaving 16 bases between the germline ends. This CDR3 contains 16 residues. Germline assignment: CDR1 SNHLY and CDR2 FYNNEI. The CDR3 bases are TGTGCCAGCAGCCCAGCCGCAACGCTCAGCACAGATACGCAGTATTTT. Its translation is CASSPAATLSTDTQYF.

This sequence joins TRBV9 and TRBJ2-7, with TRBD2 identical over 8 bases. V was clipped by 1 base and J by 0 bases; unmatched bases: 3. The CDR3 is 15 residues long. CDR1 is SGDLS and CDR2 is YYNGEE in the germline V gene. The CDR3 spells CASSVLAGPSYEQYF. DNA for the CDR3: TGTGCCAGCAGCGTATTAGCGGGGCCCTCCTACGAGCAGTACTTC.

This chain connects TRBV11-2 to TRBJ2-7; no clear D. CDR1 SGHAT and CDR2 FQNNGV come from the germline V gene. Trimming stripped 4 bases from V and 4 bases from J, with 8 bases between. CDR3 size: 12 residues. The CDR3 sequence is CASSSPSYEQYF. The CDR3 DNA follows: TGTGCCAGCAGCTCTCCCTCATACGAGCAGTACTTC. Based on the CDR3 plus reference TRBV11-2 and TRBJ2-7, the full variable domain is EAGVAQSPRYKIIEKRQSVAFWCNPISGHATLYWYQQILGQGPKLLIQFQNNGVVDDSQLPKDRFSAERLKGVDSTLKIQPAKLEDSAVYLCASSSPSYEQYFGPGTRLTVT.

This clone has only a few counts. The gene calls are TRBV19 and TRBJ1-6, with 8 nucleotides matching TRBD1. CDR1 and CDR2 from the germline V gene are LNHDA and SQIVND (reference sequence). This CDR3 region has 16 residues. With V trimmed by 8 bases and J by 0 bases, 6 bases remained unmatched. The CDR3: CASHSTGDSYNSPLHF. The CDR3 DNA follows: TGTGCCAGTCATTCGACAGGGGACTCCTATAATTCACCCCTCCACTTT.

This clone has only one observation. This rearrangement joins TRBV29-1 to TRBJ1-1; D not resolved. The CDR3 covers 12 residues. V was pared by 4 bases and J by 1 base, with 7 bases between. The germline V gene encodes CDR1 SQVTM and CDR2 ANQGSEA. CDR3 in DNA: TGCAGCGTTGCCTTTCCGAACACTGAAGCTTTCTTT. Protein: CSVAFPNTEAFF. The entire variable domain, with the rest obtained from reference TRBV29-1 and TRBJ1-1, is as follows: SAVISQKPSRDICQRGTSLTIQCQVDSQVTMMFWYRQQPGQSLTLIATANQGSEATYESGFVIDKFPISRPNLTFSTLTVSNMSPEDSSIYLCSVAFPNTEAFFGQGTRLTVV.

The rearrangement uses TRBV27 and TRBJ2-1, with D maybe TRBD2 (6 bases). Per germline, CDR1 MNHEY and CDR2 SMNVEV (reference sequence). V was cut by 7 bases and J by 8 bases, with 18 bases left in between. CDR3 length: 14 amino acids. The CDR3 spells CASTTLAGLDEQFF. For the CDR3, the DNA is TGTGCCAGCACTACTCTGGCGGGGCTCGATGAGCAGTTCTTC.

This clone was observed once. This chain uses TRBV6-5 with TRBJ2-5; D is ambiguous. With the DNA end fitting TRBJ2-7 better, the J assignment may be wrong. In germline, CDR1 is MNHEY, CDR2 SVGAGI. The CDR3 has 13 amino acids. This CDR3 reads CVCGPMGTYEQYF. The CDR3 nucleotides are TGTGTGTGTGGGCCCATGGGCACCTACGAGCAGTACTTC.

The chain has TRBV7-2 and TRBJ1-6; a possible D gene is TRBD1 (6 bases). Per germline, CDR1 SGHTA and CDR2 FQGNSA. Deletions cut 8 bases from V and 8 bases from J, with 16 bases between. This CDR3 has 14 residues. Here the CDR3 DNA reads TGTGCCAGCTCAACAGGGTTAGGATATTCACCCCTCCACTTT. Protein product: CASSTGLGYSPLHF.

This clone was observed a handful of times. This chain joins TRBV9 and TRBJ2-7, with a tentative D call TRBD2 (7 bases). Germline assignment: CDR1 SGDLS and CDR2 YYNGEE. The CDR3 contains 15 residues. V lost 4 bases and J lost 2, with 16 bases in between. In nucleotides, the CDR3 is TGTGCCAGCAGCACAGGCGGGGGACAAACCTACGAGCAGTACTTC. It encodes CASSTGGGQTYEQYF.